This T cell receptor (beta chain) was sequenced during a study of T cell repertoires in ileal Crohn's disease. Looking at the study overall: Patients had a median approximately 7.8-year disease duration, and around 35% were active smokers. Surgery for a complication: stricturing in around 60%, penetrating in roughly 39%.

This clone has more than one count but fewer than ten. Profiling relied on immunoSEQ multiplex PCR, and the TCRdb table lists in-frame clones only, not all of them. Of some 15,000 clones listed, about 82% were seen once; the top ten hold approximately 6%. The germline V and J ends were trimmed by 0 bases and 6 bases, with 11 bases remaining between them. Germline V lookup: CDR1 SEHNR, CDR2 FQNEAQ (reference sequence). The CDR3 is made up of 14 amino acids. The chain recombines TRBV7-9 with TRBJ1-2; possibly TRBD1 for D (6 bases). The receptor's source is an adult with Crohn's disease. Sequenced sample: ileal tissue. CDR3 bases: TGTGCCAGCAGCTTAGCAGACAGGTGGAATGGCTACACCTTC. This gives the protein CASSLADRWNGYTF.